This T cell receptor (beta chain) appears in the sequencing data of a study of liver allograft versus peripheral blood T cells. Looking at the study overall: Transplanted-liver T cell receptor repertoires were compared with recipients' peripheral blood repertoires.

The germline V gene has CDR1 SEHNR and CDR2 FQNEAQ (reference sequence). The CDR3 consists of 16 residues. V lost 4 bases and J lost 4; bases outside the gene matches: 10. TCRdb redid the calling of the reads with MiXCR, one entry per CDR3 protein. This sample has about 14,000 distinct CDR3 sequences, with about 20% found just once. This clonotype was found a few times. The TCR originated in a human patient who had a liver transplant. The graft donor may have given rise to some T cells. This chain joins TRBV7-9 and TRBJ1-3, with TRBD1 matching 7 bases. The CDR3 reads CASSSSTGTAGNTIYF. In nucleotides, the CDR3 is TGTGCCAGCAGCTCCTCGACAGGGACCGCCGGAAACACCATATATTTT.